The 25 T cell receptor beta chains presented below share a single source sample, sequenced in a study of blood T cell repertoires in COVID-19. Some clones are missing from TCRdb's copy, which holds only in-frame ones; the method was immunoSEQ multiplex PCR. The table lists around 290,000 clones, roughly 87% of them singletons. The specimen sequenced was PBMCs or T cells enriched from blood (not recorded which). These receptors were taken from a woman in her 30s who had recovered from COVID-19.

The CDR3 DNA sequence: TGTGCCAGCAGCGACTGGGGGGGGGATTCCTACGAGCAGTACTTC. Its protein is CASSDWGGDSYEQYF. The rearrangement uses TRBV11-2 and TRBJ2-7; 7 nucleotides line up with TRBD2. The CDR3 totals 15 residues. Losses at the gene ends were 5 bases for V and 1 base for J; bases not matched to a gene: 8. Per germline, CDR1 SGHAT and CDR2 FQNNGV.

This clone was counted a single time. The chain joins TRBV27 to TRBJ1-2, with 8 bases aligning to TRBD1. The CDR3 has 15 residues. V was clipped by 5 bases and J by 8 bases; unmatched bases: 13. Per the germline V gene, CDR1 is MNHEY and CDR2 is SMNVEV (reference sequence). CDR3: CASSPSRQGRGGYTF. CDR3 bases: TGTGCCAGCAGTCCCTCTCGACAGGGGCGAGGGGGCTACACCTTC.

The rearrangement links TRBV30 to TRBJ1-2, with 9 bases that match TRBD1. The length of the CDR3 is 16 residues. Trimming took 3 bases from V and 2 from J; bases not matched to a gene: 10. The germline gives CDR1 GTSNPN, CDR2 SVGIG (reference sequence). CDR3 DNA: TGTGCCTGGAGCCTTACTCACAGGGGGCCGAACTATGGCTACACCTTC. Translation gives CAWSLTHRGPNYGYTF.

The genes are TRBV4-1 and TRBJ2-7; 8 bases agree with TRBD1. The ends lost 3 bases at V and 0 bases at J; junction bases unmatched: 4. The CDR3 is 15 residues long. Germline CDR1 MGHRA, CDR2 YSYEKL. The DNA of the CDR3 is TGCGCCAGCAGCCAGGAGGGACAGGTCTCCTACGAGCAGTACTTC. Its protein is CASSQEGQVSYEQYF.

V usage is TRBV6-2 or TRBV6-3 and J usage is TRBJ2-7; D may be TRBD2 (5 bases). The CDR3 is made up of 12 amino acids. CDR1 and CDR2 (germline): MNHEY, SVGEGT. V was trimmed by 5 bases and J by 7 bases, leaving 12 bases between them. CDR3 nucleotide sequence: TGTGCCAGCAGTACACCCGGGGAGGAGCAGTACTTC. Amino acids: CASSTPGEEQYF.

The chain employs TRBV5-4 and TRBJ2-5, with 10 bases that match TRBD2. Trimming took 5 bases from V and 2 from J; bases not matched to a gene: 6. Germline V gene sequence: CDR1 SGHNT, CDR2 YYREEE (reference sequence). There are 15 residues in the CDR3. The CDR3 nucleotides read TGTGCCAGCAGGGATAGCGGGGGGATTCAAGAGACCCAGTACTTC. Its protein is CASRDSGGIQETQYF.

The chain combines TRBV7-9 with TRBJ2-7; 9 positions agree with TRBD1. The V segment lost 4 bases and the J segment 2 bases; nucleotides outside the gene matches: 6. This CDR3 has 15 amino acids. Germline CDR1 reads SEHNR; CDR2 reads FQNEAQ (reference sequence). The CDR3 sequence is CASSSGQGLTYEQYF. CDR3 nucleotides: TGTGCCAGCAGCTCAGGACAGGGGCTGACCTACGAGCAGTACTTC.

This clone was seen only once. This rearrangement joins TRBV6-5 to TRBJ2-7; 7 bases map to TRBD2. The CDR3 is made up of 15 amino acids. Per the germline V gene, CDR1 is MNHEY and CDR2 is SVGAGI. Trimming cost V 2 bases and J 1 base; bases outside gene matches: 5. The CDR3 DNA sequence: TGTGCCAGCAGTTACGTTGGTAGCGGGTCCTACGAGCAGTACTTC. It yields the protein CASSYVGSGSYEQYF.

V is TRBV4-3 and J is TRBJ2-7, with D possibly TRBD2 on 6 matching bases. Germline CDR1 reads LGHNA; CDR2 reads YSLEER. The CDR3 consists of 16 residues. V was clipped by 0 bases and J by 2 bases, with 14 bases between them. CDR3 protein: CASSQEEGNTAYEQYF. The CDR3 nucleotides read TGCGCCAGCAGCCAAGAGGAGGGAAATACGGCCTACGAGCAGTACTTC.

This rearrangement joins TRBV4-1 to TRBJ2-7; tentative D call: TRBD1 (7 bases). CDR1 and CDR2 (germline): MGHRA, YSYEKL. The length of the CDR3 is 16 residues. V lost 1 base and J lost 4, with 17 bases in between. CDR3 in amino acids: CASSQGRGTDYYEQYF. CDR3 coding DNA: TGCGCCAGCAGCCAAGGCCGCGGGACAGACTATTACGAGCAGTACTTC.

This clone came up once. The DNA for the CDR3 is TGTGCCAGCAGCTCACCCCACGGGAGCCAAGAGACCCAGTACTTC. Protein product: CASSSPHGSQETQYF. V gene TRBV9 combines with J gene TRBJ2-5, with a possible D match to TRBD2 (6 bases). There are 15 residues in the CDR3. Per germline, CDR1 SGDLS and CDR2 YYNGEE. The V end lost 4 bases, the J end lost 1 base, and 14 bases lay between the germline ends.

This rearrangement joins TRBV11-2 to TRBJ2-6; TRBD1 aligns across 7 bases. Looked up from germline, CDR1 is SGHAT and CDR2 is FQNNGV. This CDR3 is 15 amino acids long. The J segment lost 4 bases and the V segment lost 5 bases, leaving 5 bases of the junction unmatched. The CDR3 DNA reads TGTGCCAGCAGCCAAGACAGGGCGGGGGCCAACGTCCTGACTTTC. It is translated as CASSQDRAGANVLTF.

The chain couples TRBV3-1 (or the pseudogene TRBV3-2) to TRBJ2-4, with D maybe TRBD2 (6 bases). The CDR3 runs to 15 residues. Trimming took off 0 bases at V and 6 bases at J, with 12 bases between the two ends. Per the germline V gene, CDR1 is LGHDT and CDR2 is YNNKEL (reference sequence). The CDR3 reads CASSQELEGTNIQYF. The CDR3 bases are TGTGCCAGCAGCCAAGAATTGGAGGGAACAAACATTCAGTACTTC.

This clone has just one count. This sequence joins TRBV27 and TRBJ2-3, with D unresolved. This CDR3 has 14 residues. Trimming shortened V by 5 bases and J by 5 bases, and 14 bases separated the two germline ends. Germline CDR1 MNHEY, CDR2 SMNVEV (reference sequence). DNA of the CDR3: TGTGCCAGCAGTCTGGGCATGCACTTAGATACGCAGTATTTT. Encoded protein: CASSLGMHLDTQYF.

The chain couples TRBV5-1 to TRBJ2-3; 9 bases fit TRBD1. J was trimmed by 4 bases and V by 0 bases; bases with no gene match: 6. The germline gives CDR1 SGHRS, CDR2 YFSETQ. This CDR3 is 16 amino acids long. The CDR3 nucleotides are TGCGCCAGCAGCTTGGGAGGGACAGGGCTAGCAGATACGCAGTATTTT. It is translated as CASSLGGTGLADTQYF.

This clone is a singleton in its sample. This chain joins TRBV3-1 (or the pseudogene TRBV3-2) and TRBJ1-4; 8 bases align to TRBD1. Germline trimming cut 3 bases from V and 7 bases from J; bases unmatched to any gene: 1. Germline-derived CDR1 and CDR2 are LGHDT and YNNKEL (reference sequence). The CDR3 totals 13 residues. In DNA, the CDR3 is TGTGCCAGCAGCCACACAGGGGGTGAAAAACTGTTTTTT. Translated, it gives CASSHTGGEKLFF.

This chain connects TRBV6-1 to TRBJ1-3; 9 bases are a match to TRBD1. The germline CDR1 and CDR2 sequences are MNHNS and SASEGT. The CDR3 sequence is 18 residues long. The junction had 10 bases not matched to a gene; V was cut back by 3 bases and J by 1 base. CDR3 region: CASSDEWTGVISGNTIYF. Written as DNA, the CDR3 is TGTGCCAGCAGTGACGAGTGGACAGGGGTTATTTCTGGAAACACCATATATTTT.

The genes are TRBV30 and TRBJ1-1; no firm D call. Trimming removed 2 bases from V and 4 bases from J, with 8 bases in between. Germline values: CDR1 GTSNPN, CDR2 SVGIG (reference sequence). CDR3 length: 12 residues. DNA for the CDR3: TGTGCCTGGAGTCCGGGTTTCACTGAAGCTTTCTTT. Protein product: CAWSPGFTEAFF.

CDR3 sequence: CASSLGSRNTEAFF. The CDR3 DNA reads as TGTGCCAGCAGCTTAGGGTCCAGGAACACTGAAGCTTTCTTT. The chain combines TRBV7-2 with TRBJ1-1, with no clear D. This CDR3 comprises 14 residues. Germline-derived CDR1 and CDR2 are SGHTA and FQGNSA. V was trimmed by 1 base and J by 1 base, leaving 7 bases between them.

The V gene is TRBV28, the J gene TRBJ2-3, with D maybe TRBD1 (6 bases). In germline, CDR1 is MDHEN, CDR2 SYDVKM. The CDR3 runs to 14 residues. V was trimmed by 6 bases and J by 1 base, leaving 11 bases between them. CDR3 in amino acids: CASSRAGGTDTQYF. The CDR3 coding sequence is TGTGCCAGCAGCCGAGCAGGGGGCACAGATACGCAGTATTTT.

CDR3: CASSEGWSGVWDEQFF. Here the CDR3 DNA reads TGTGCCAGCAGTGAAGGATGGAGCGGGGTTTGGGATGAGCAGTTCTTC. The V gene is TRBV6-1, the J gene TRBJ2-1; 7 bases agree with TRBD2. CDR1 MNHNS and CDR2 SASEGT come from the germline V gene. The junction had 11 bases not matched to a gene; V was cut back by 1 base and J by 8 bases. The CDR3 sequence is 16 residues long.

The genes are TRBV19 and TRBJ1-5; no reliable D call. CDR1 is LNHDA, CDR2 SQIVND, per germline (reference sequence). Trimming removed 3 bases at V and 5 bases at J, with 20 bases between. The CDR3 contains 17 residues. The CDR3 loop reads CASSIPQANPPYQPQHF. The CDR3, as DNA: TGTGCCAGTAGTATCCCCCAGGCCAACCCACCTTATCAGCCCCAGCATTTT.

The chain has TRBV28 and TRBJ1-2; TRBD1 might be the D (5 bases). Germline V CDR1 and CDR2: MDHEN, SYDVKM. CDR3 size: 12 residues. V was trimmed by 3 bases and J by 5 bases, leaving 7 bases between them. The chain's CDR3 is CASSLQGYGYTF. CDR3 nucleotides: TGTGCCAGCAGTTTGCAGGGATATGGCTACACCTTC.

The chain joins TRBV7-9 to TRBJ1-4; a possible D gene is TRBD1 (5 bases). CDR3 length: 12 amino acids. Trimming took 5 bases from V and 8 from J, leaving 9 bases between them. CDR1 is SEHNR, CDR2 FQNEAQ, per germline (reference sequence). CDR3 residues: CASSPGWEKLFF. Here the CDR3 DNA reads TGTGCCAGCAGCCCAGGGTGGGAAAAACTGTTTTTT.

The chain links TRBV4-2 to TRBJ2-5; TRBD2 matches at 7 bases. This CDR3 region has 16 residues. The V segment lost 0 bases and the J segment 4 bases; nucleotides outside the gene matches: 8. Per the germline V gene, CDR1 is LGHNA and CDR2 is YNFKEQ. CDR3 protein: CASSQEVGGEGETQYF. CDR3 nucleotides: TGTGCCAGCAGCCAAGAGGTGGGAGGGGAGGGAGAGACCCAGTACTTC.